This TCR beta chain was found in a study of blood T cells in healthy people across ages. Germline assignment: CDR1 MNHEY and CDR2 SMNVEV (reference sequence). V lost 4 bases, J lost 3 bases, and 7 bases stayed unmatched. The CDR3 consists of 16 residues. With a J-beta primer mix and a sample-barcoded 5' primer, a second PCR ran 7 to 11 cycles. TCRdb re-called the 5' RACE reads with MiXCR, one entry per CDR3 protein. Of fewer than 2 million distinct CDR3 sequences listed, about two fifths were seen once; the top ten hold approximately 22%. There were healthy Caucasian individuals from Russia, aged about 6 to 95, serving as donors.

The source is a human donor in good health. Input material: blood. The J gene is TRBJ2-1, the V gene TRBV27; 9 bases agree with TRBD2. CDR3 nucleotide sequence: TGTGCCAGCAGTTCAGAGACTAGCGGAGACTACAATGAGCAGTTCTTC. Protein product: CASSSETSGDYNEQFF.